The 8 T cell receptor beta chains given below trace back to one sample, sequenced in a study of cytomegalovirus exposure and HLA in healthy donors. In the PCR, 60 Vbeta and 13 Jbeta primers were used. Libraries were prepared by immunoSEQ multiplex PCR; TCRdb keeps only in-frame clonotypes and omits some of them. The repertoire holds about 130,000 clones, with roughly 88% as singletons. The sample consisted of PBMCs. The receptors stem from a boy aged 5 to 17 in good health and CMV-seronegative.

As concerns this clone: One junction end disagrees with the germline gene, perhaps due to a read error. The chain joins TRBV7-9 to TRBJ2-5; 9 nucleotides line up with TRBD1. This CDR3 contains 18 residues. The germline CDR1 and CDR2 sequences are SEHNR and FQNEAQ (reference sequence). For the CDR3, the DNA is TGTTCCAGCAGCTGGGGACAGGGTCTAAATTCCTATCAAGAGACCCAGTACTTC. Residues: CSSSWGQGLNSYQETQYF.

The CDR3 is CASSTRDRYEQYF. The CDR3 DNA is TGTGCCAGCAGCACTCGGGACAGATACGAGCAGTACTTC. The V gene is TRBV11-2, the J gene TRBJ2-7; 7 bases line up with TRBD1. J lost 4 bases, V lost 5 bases, and 5 bases had no gene match. The CDR3 runs 13 residues. Per germline, CDR1 SGHAT and CDR2 FQNNGV.

This chain joins TRBV27 and TRBJ2-7; 8 nucleotides match TRBD1. In germline, CDR1 is MNHEY, CDR2 SMNVEV (reference sequence). With V trimmed by 3 bases and J by 5 bases, 6 bases remained unmatched. The CDR3 has 14 amino acids. DNA for the CDR3: TGTGCCAGCAGTTTGGGGACAGGTTATGACGAGCAGTACTTC. Its protein product is CASSLGTGYDEQYF.

This clone was picked up a small number of times. The chain combines TRBV4-1 with TRBJ2-6; D is undetermined. Germline V lookup: CDR1 MGHRA, CDR2 YSYEKL. The CDR3 loop spans 15 amino acids. Trimming removed 4 bases at V and 0 bases at J, with 7 bases between. The chain's CDR3 is CASSPYSSGANVLTF. Written as DNA, the CDR3 is TGCGCCAGCAGCCCTTACAGCTCTGGGGCCAACGTCCTGACTTTC.

There are a few counts of this clone. The CDR3 loop is CASSLTRLAGANEQFF. The CDR3 DNA follows: TGCGCCAGCAGCCTGACTCGACTAGCGGGAGCCAATGAGCAGTTCTTC. This rearrangement joins TRBV5-1 to TRBJ2-1, with 12 bases lining up with TRBD2. J was trimmed by 6 bases and V by 4 bases; bases with no gene match: 8. The length of the CDR3 is 16 residues. CDR1 and CDR2 (germline): SGHRS, YFSETQ.

CDR3 DNA sequence: TGTGCCAGCAGCAAAGGAGGCGGGTGCTCCTACAATGAGCAGTTCTTC. Its protein is CASSKGGGCSYNEQFF. The chain employs TRBV21-1 and TRBJ2-1; the table's D call, TRBD2, was not checked against the DNA. TRBV21-1 is given as a pseudogene. CDR3 length: 16 residues.

The chain employs TRBV2 and TRBJ2-2; 9 bases agree with TRBD2. After removal of 6 bases from V and 6 bases from J, the junction contained 8 bases not matched to a gene. The CDR3 runs to 15 residues. The germline CDR1 and CDR2 sequences are SNHLY and FYNNEI. The CDR3, as DNA: TGTGCCAGCAGGGAAAGCGGGGGGCAAGCCGGGGAGCTGTTTTTT. Encoded protein: CASRESGGQAGELFF.

CDR3 bases: TGTGCCAGCAGTTACTCGGGGCTGGGGGCCAACGTCCTGACTTTC. Translated, it gives CASSYSGLGANVLTF. The gene calls are TRBV6-5 and TRBJ2-6; a weak D match, TRBD1 (5 bases). The ends were cut back, 0 bases at V and 4 bases at J, with 7 bases in the middle. The germline gives CDR1 MNHEY, CDR2 SVGAGI. The CDR3 has 15 residues.